The 18 T cell receptor beta chains below were found in one sample sequenced in a study of molecular identifiers for immune sequencing clone quantification. TCRdb recomputed calls from the PCR reads with MiXCR, one row per CDR3 protein. In the table there are about 630,000 distinct CDR3 sequences, roughly 23% of which are singletons. Source material: naive CD8+ T cells from blood, with Jurkat cell RNA spiked in. Subset meaning: FACS-sorted CD8+CD4-CCR7+CD45RA+ naive T cells. All receptors derive from a human donor in good health. Some libraries in this study had Jurkat cell RNA spiked in.

This clonotype was counted a few times. This chain links TRBV19 with TRBJ2-4; D remains unclear. The V gene's germline CDR1 is LNHDA and CDR2 SQIVND (reference sequence). The V end was cut by 4 bases, the J end by 0 bases, with 19 bases between. The CDR3 spans 18 residues. This CDR3 reads CASSTTRADLGAKNIQYF. CDR3 in DNA: TGTGCCAGTAGTACCACCCGGGCAGATCTGGGAGCCAAAAACATTCAGTACTTC.

This clonotype was seen many times. The chain has TRBV30 and TRBJ2-1; 8 bases fit TRBD2. Trimming cost V 0 bases and J 7 bases; bases outside gene matches: 8. Germline V CDR1 and CDR2: GTSNPN, SVGIG (reference sequence). The CDR3 totals 15 residues. The DNA for the CDR3 is TGTGCCTGGAGTGTTGTGTCGGGAGGGCCTAATGAGCAGTTCTTC. It encodes CAWSVVSGGPNEQFF.

This clonotype was observed a few times. The rearrangement links TRBV2 to TRBJ1-5; D not resolved. The CDR3 extends over 17 amino acids. V was pared by 5 bases and J by 1 base, with 18 bases between. Germline V gene sequence: CDR1 SNHLY, CDR2 FYNNEI. Here the CDR3 reads CASSPNQHVQSNQPQHF. The CDR3 nucleotides read TGTGCCAGCAGTCCTAACCAACACGTACAAAGCAATCAGCCCCAGCATTTT.

The sample holds a few counts of this clonotype. DNA of the CDR3: TGTGCCAGTAGTATAGGACTAGCGATGTACGAGCAGTACTTC. Protein: CASSIGLAMYEQYF. This chain connects TRBV19 to TRBJ2-7, with 8 bases fitting TRBD2. The V segment lost 1 base and the J segment 4 bases; nucleotides outside the gene matches: 3. This CDR3 is 14 amino acids long. CDR1 is LNHDA and CDR2 is SQIVND in the germline V gene (reference sequence).

This clonotype has at least ten counts. V is TRBV5-4 and J is TRBJ2-1; D might be TRBD2 (5 bases). The CDR3 length is 12 residues. The V end lost 4 bases, the J end lost 6 bases, and 8 bases lay between the germline ends. Germline V gene sequence: CDR1 SGHNT, CDR2 YYREEE (reference sequence). Here the CDR3 DNA reads TGTGCCAGCAGCGGGAGCGGCAATGAGCAGTTCTTC. Amino acid sequence: CASSGSGNEQFF.

Comments on this clonotype: A much larger clone differs from this one at a single base, so this may be a read error. The CDR3 does not end in the conserved phenylalanine or tryptophan, so this is likely a read error. The rearrangement uses TRBV4-3 and TRBJ1-4, with D possibly being TRBD1 (6 bases). The CDR3 covers 16 residues. V lost 0 bases and J 10 bases, leaving 18 bases between the germline ends. Looked up from germline, CDR1 is LGHNA and CDR2 is YSLEER. The CDR3 sequence is CASSQDRDRWGGKLFL. The DNA for the CDR3 is TGCGCCAGCAGCCAAGACCGAGACAGGTGGGGTGGAAAACTGTTTCTT.

This clonotype was seen at least ten times. V and J are TRBV4-1 and TRBJ2-7; 10 bases line up with TRBD1. This CDR3 contains 14 residues. With V trimmed by 3 bases and J by 5 bases, 4 bases remained unmatched. Germline CDR1 is MGHRA and CDR2 is YSYEKL. The CDR3 DNA reads as TGCGCCAGCAGCCAGGGGGACAGGGGCAACGAGCAGTACTTC. As protein: CASSQGDRGNEQYF.

Concerning this clonotype itself: Since the CDR3 does not end with the conserved phenylalanine or tryptophan, this likely comes from a read error. This sequence joins TRBV7-6 and TRBJ2-7, with TRBD1 matching 8 bases. Looked up from germline, CDR1 is SGHVS and CDR2 is FNYEAQ. The CDR3 extends over 14 amino acids. V lost 1 base to trimming and J lost 5 bases; unmatched junction nucleotides: 4. The CDR3 DNA sequence: TGTGCCAGCAGCTTAGGCGGGACAGGTAACGAGCAGTACCTC. It specifies CASSLGGTGNEQYL.

This clonotype was recorded a few times. V and J are TRBV25-1 and TRBJ1-3; possibly TRBD1 for D (6 bases). The CDR3 runs to 15 residues. From germline, CDR1 is MGHDK and CDR2 SYGVNS. The germline V and J ends were trimmed by 1 base and 4 bases, with 11 bases remaining between them. The CDR3 coding sequence is TGTGCCAGCAGTGAATTAGGGGGGCCGGGAAACACCATATATTTT. It translates to CASSELGGPGNTIYF.

This clonotype was counted ten times or more. The V and J genes are TRBV12-3 or TRBV12-4 and TRBJ2-6; the D call may be TRBD1 or TRBD2 (6 bases each). V was clipped by 8 bases and J by 2 bases, with 22 bases between them. This CDR3 contains 18 residues. CDR3 residues: CASSLLEGGSTGANVLTF. The CDR3 nucleotides are TGTGCCAGCTCACTCCTGGAGGGGGGAAGCACTGGGGCCAACGTCCTGACTTTC.

The table lists this clonotype with a few counts. V usage is TRBV10-3 and J usage is TRBJ2-5; possible D gene TRBD2, 6 bases. Trimming pared 11 bases from V and 5 bases from J, leaving 18 bases between. This CDR3 is built from 13 residues. Germline V CDR1 and CDR2: ENHRY, SYGVKD. CDR3 DNA sequence: TGTGCCGTCAAAACGGGACTGCAGGAGACCCAGTACTTC. It is translated as CAVKTGLQETQYF.

V usage is TRBV27 and J usage is TRBJ1-1; possibly TRBD1 for D (5 bases). Germline V gene lookup returns CDR1 MNHEY and CDR2 SMNVEV (reference sequence). The CDR3 covers 15 residues. V lost 0 bases and J lost 7, with 15 bases in between. DNA for the CDR3: TGTGCCAGCAGTTTATCGGGGGTTGGGCAGTATGAAGCTTTCTTT. Its protein product is CASSLSGVGQYEAFF.

This clonotype was counted many times. The rearrangement uses TRBV3-1 and TRBJ2-3; D perhaps matches TRBD2 (6 bases). V was clipped by 5 bases and J by 5 bases, with 14 bases between them. Germline loops: CDR1 LGHDT, CDR2 YNNKEL (reference sequence). The CDR3 spans 14 residues. In DNA, the CDR3 is TGTGCCAGCAGCAACTGGACTAATCTAGATACGCAGTATTTT. Protein product: CASSNWTNLDTQYF.

Worth noting for this clonotype: This may be a read error, as it is one base from a much larger clone. The chain joins TRBV2 to TRBJ2-7; D remains ambiguous. Germline-derived CDR1 and CDR2 are SNHLY and FYNNEI. The CDR3 loop spans 14 amino acids. CDR3 DNA: TGTGCCAGCAGTGCCCGACGCGATTTCGACGAGCAGTGCTTC. Translating gives CASSARRDFDEQCF.

This clonotype was picked up a small number of times. V is TRBV11-2 and J is TRBJ2-5; D gene unclear. Trimming removed 5 bases at V and 3 bases at J, with 13 bases between. This CDR3 contains 14 residues. Germline-derived CDR1 and CDR2 are SGHAT and FQNNGV. The CDR3 sequence: CASSPGRWKETQYF. The CDR3 DNA sequence: TGTGCCAGCAGCCCTGGAAGGTGGAAAGAGACCCAGTACTTC.

The sample holds many counts of this clonotype. The chain combines TRBV13 with TRBJ1-1, with no clear D. The CDR3 has 14 amino acids. The ends were cut back, 4 bases at V and 6 bases at J, with 15 bases in the middle. Germline V gene data show CDR1 as PRHDT and CDR2 as FYEKMQ (reference sequence). CDR3 nucleotides: TGTGCCAGCAGCTCACTCCGGATCGGGGCTGAAGCTTTCTTT. This sequence encodes CASSSLRIGAEAFF.

This clonotype was seen a few times. This chain connects TRBV4-3 to TRBJ2-7; the match to TRBD2 covers 7 bases. The germline V gene has CDR1 LGHNA and CDR2 YSLEER. This CDR3 comprises 14 residues. V was pared by 0 bases and J by 6 bases, with 5 bases of the junction left unmatched. In DNA form, the CDR3 reads TGCGCCAGCAGCCAAGAGTGGGGGGAGGGCGAGCAGTACTTC. Its protein is CASSQEWGEGEQYF.

In its sample, this clonotype was seen a few times. The V call is TRBV4-3, the J call TRBJ1-2; the D is unclear. Germline CDR1 and CDR2: LGHNA and YSLEER. V lost 2 bases and J lost 4, with 20 bases in between. The CDR3 contains 17 residues. The CDR3 is CASSQYFGEGVGYGYTF. DNA of the CDR3: TGCGCCAGCAGCCAATATTTTGGTGAGGGCGTCGGCTATGGCTACACCTTC.